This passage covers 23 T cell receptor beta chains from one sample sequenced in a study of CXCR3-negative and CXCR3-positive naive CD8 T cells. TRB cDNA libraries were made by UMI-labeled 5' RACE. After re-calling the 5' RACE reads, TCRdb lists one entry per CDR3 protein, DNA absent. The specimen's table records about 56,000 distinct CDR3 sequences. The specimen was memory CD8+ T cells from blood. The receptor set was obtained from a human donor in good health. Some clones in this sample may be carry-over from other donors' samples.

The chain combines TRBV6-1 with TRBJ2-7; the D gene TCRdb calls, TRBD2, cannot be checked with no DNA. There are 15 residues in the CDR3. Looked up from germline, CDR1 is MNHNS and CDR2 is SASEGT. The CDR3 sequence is CASSEEEGGRYEQYF.

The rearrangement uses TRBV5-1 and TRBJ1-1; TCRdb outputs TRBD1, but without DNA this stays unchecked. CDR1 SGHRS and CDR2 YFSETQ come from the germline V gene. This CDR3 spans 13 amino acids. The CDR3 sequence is CASRTGFGTEAFF.

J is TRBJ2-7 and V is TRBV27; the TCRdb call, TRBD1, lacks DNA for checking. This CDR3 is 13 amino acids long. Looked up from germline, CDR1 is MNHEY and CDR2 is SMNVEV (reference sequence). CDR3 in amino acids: CASSPRDGYEQYF.

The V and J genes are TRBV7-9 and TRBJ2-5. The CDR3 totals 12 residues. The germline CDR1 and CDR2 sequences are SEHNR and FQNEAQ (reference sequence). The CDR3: CASAAGEETQYF.

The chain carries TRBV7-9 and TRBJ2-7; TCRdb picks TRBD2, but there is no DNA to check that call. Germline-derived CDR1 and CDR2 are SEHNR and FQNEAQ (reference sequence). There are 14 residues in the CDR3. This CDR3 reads CASSLTTLNYEQYF. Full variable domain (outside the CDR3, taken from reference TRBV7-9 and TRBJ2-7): DTGVSQNPRHKITKRGQNVTFRCDPISEHNRLYWYRQTLGQGPEFLTYFQNEAQLEKSRLLSDRFSAERPKGSFSTLEIQRTEQGDSAMYLCASSLTTLNYEQYFGPGTRLTVT.

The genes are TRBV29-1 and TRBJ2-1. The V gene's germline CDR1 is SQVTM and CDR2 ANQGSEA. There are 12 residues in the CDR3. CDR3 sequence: CSVEGTYNEQFF.

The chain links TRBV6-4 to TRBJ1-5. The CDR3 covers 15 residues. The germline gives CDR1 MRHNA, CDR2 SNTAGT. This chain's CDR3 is CASSATPGLTQPQHF.

The CDR3 loop is CASSDRMNTEAFF. V usage is TRBV6-4 and J usage is TRBJ1-1. Per the germline V gene, CDR1 is MRHNA and CDR2 is SNTAGT. The CDR3 loop spans 13 amino acids.

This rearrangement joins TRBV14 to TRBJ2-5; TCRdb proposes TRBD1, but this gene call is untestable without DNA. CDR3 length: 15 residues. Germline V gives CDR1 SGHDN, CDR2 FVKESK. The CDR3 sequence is CASSQVKGAWETQYF.

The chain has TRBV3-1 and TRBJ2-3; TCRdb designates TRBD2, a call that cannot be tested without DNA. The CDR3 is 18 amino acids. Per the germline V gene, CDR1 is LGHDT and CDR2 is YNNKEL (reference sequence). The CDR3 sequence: CASSQDREGRTSTDTQYF.

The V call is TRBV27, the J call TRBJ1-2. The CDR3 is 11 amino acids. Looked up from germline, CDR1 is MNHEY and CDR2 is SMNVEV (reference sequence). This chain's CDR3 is CASRTSYGYTF.

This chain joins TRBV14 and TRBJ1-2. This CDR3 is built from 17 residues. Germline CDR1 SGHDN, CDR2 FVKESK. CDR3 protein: CASSRDTWDTYNYGYTF. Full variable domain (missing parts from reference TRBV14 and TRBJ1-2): EAGVTQFPSHSVIEKGQTVTLRCDPISGHDNLYWYRRVMGKEIKFLLHFVKESKQDESGMPNNRFLAERTGGTYSTLKVQPAELEDSGVYFCASSRDTWDTYNYGYTFGSGTRLTVV.

This CDR3 reads CASSQEPGTGSETQYF. V usage is TRBV4-2 and J usage is TRBJ2-5; TCRdb selects TRBD1, and the lack of DNA leaves this call unchecked. CDR1 is LGHNA, CDR2 YNFKEQ, per germline. CDR3 length: 16 residues.

The CDR3 loop is CSVEGGAWFAADTQYF. The chain joins TRBV29-1 to TRBJ2-3; no DNA is available, so the TRBD1 call from TCRdb remains unchecked. CDR1 is SQVTM and CDR2 is ANQGSEA in the germline V gene. CDR3 size: 16 residues.

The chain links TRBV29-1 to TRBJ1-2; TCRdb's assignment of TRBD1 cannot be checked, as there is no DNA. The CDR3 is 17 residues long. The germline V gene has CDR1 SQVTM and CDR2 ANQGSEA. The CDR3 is CSVGGQGNRGANYGYTF. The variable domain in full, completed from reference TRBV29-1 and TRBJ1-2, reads SAVISQKPSRDICQRGTSLTIQCQVDSQVTMMFWYRQQPGQSLTLIATANQGSEATYESGFVIDKFPISRPNLTFSTLTVSNMSPEDSSIYLCSVGGQGNRGANYGYTFGSGTRLTVV.

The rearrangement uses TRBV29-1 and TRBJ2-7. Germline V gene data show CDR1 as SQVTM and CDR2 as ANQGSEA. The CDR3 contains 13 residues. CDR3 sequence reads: CSVVSSGAYEQYF.

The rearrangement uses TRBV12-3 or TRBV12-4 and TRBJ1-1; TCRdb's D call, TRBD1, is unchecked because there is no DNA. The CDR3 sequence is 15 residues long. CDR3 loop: CASSLATGLNTEAFF.

CDR3: CASSLGHLLVEPRRSYNEQFF. V gene TRBV7-6 combines with J gene TRBJ2-1; no DNA is available, so the TRBD1 call from TCRdb remains unchecked. The CDR3 length is 21 residues. Germline CDR1 SGHVS, CDR2 FNYEAQ.

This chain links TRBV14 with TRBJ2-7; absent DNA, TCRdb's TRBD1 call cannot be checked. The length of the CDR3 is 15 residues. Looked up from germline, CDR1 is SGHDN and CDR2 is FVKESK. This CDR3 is CASSPWGRSTYEQYF.

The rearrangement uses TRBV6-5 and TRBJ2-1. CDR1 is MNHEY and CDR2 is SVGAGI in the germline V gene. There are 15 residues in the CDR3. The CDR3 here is CASSIGDPSYNEQFF.

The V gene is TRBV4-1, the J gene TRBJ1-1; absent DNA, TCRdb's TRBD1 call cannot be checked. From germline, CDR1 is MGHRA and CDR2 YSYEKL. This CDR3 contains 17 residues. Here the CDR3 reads CASSQEIPLTRTGEAFF.

The CDR3 loop reads CAWMHRDRDTGELFF. This chain joins TRBV30 and TRBJ2-2; the TRBD1 assignment by TCRdb is unverifiable without DNA. The germline gives CDR1 GTSNPN, CDR2 SVGIG (reference sequence). This CDR3 has 15 residues.

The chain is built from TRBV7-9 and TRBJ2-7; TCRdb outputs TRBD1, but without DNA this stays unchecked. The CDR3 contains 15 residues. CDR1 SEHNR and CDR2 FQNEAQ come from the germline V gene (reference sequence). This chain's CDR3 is CASRLAGGTLYEQYF.